This is a list of T cell receptor beta chains from one sample in a study of beta chain features in type 1 diabetes. The assay was immunoSEQ multiplex PCR, and TCRdb's table has in-frame clones only and misses some. The sample records approximately 260,000 clones, around 21% being singletons. The specimen sequenced was naive CD4+ T cells from blood. The receptors originated from a woman aged 40 to 50 with type 1 diabetes. CDR3s include the opening cysteine and the closing phenylalanine or tryptophan.

J gene	V gene	CDR3 protein
TRBJ2-1	TRBV7-2	CASSRRETGRQFF
TRBJ1-2	TRBV7-8	CASSWGLANYGYTF
TRBJ2-5	TRBV9	CASSVNRQGRGETQYF
TRBJ2-1	TRBV5-4	CASSPDRGRNNEQFF
TRBJ2-5	TRBV5-4	CASSRGPGEETQYF
TRBJ2-5	TRBV5-6	CASSLGLGTGEETQYF
TRBJ2-2	TRBV7-2	CASSLAMDTTGELFF
TRBJ2-7	TRBV18	CASSPMGGEQYF
TRBJ2-5	TRBV28	CASSLPGGETQYF
TRBJ1-1	TRBV5-1	CASSPWTGGTEAFF
TRBJ2-2	TRBV2	CARAAGRTGELFF
TRBJ1-5	TRBV30	CAWSGRDNQPQHF
TRBJ2-7	TRBV5-1	CASIDRGSYEQYF
TRBJ1-1	TRBV7-3	CASSSDGGNTEAFF
TRBJ1-6	TRBV9	CASSVGLTGPQPLHF
TRBJ1-4	TRBV4-2	CASSQDRLFEKLFF
TRBJ2-1	TRBV7-3	CASSSPGTGGGQQFF
TRBJ1-4	TRBV28	CASTSRRGNEKLFF
TRBJ2-7	TRBV18	CASSPAGRGIPISYEQYF
TRBJ2-7	TRBV5-6	CASSLRTGTYSYEQYF
TRBJ2-7	TRBV5-1	CASSLAPGLAGGSYEQYF
TRBJ1-1	TRBV7-3	CASSVGQGNTEAFF
TRBJ1-2	TRBV9	CASSVLDRGHGYTF
TRBJ2-1	TRBV9	CASSVGASDYNEQFF
TRBJ1-5	TRBV7-2	CASSLDGGSNQPQHF
TRBJ2-5	TRBV2	CASKGHQETQYF
TRBJ1-1	TRBV29-1	CSVEGQDTEAFF
TRBJ2-5	TRBV4-3	CASSQGQVETQYF